Each of the 11 T cell receptor beta chains below was sequenced from the same sample in a study of patients and donors after allogeneic stem cell transplantation. Each CDR3 protein is one row after TCRdb ran MiXCR on the RT-PCR reads. The table has more than 850,000 distinct CDR3 sequences, about a sixth seen once. Sample: blood, either unsorted or a sorted T cell fraction (not recorded which). The source is a human donor who was either an allogeneic HSCT recipient or a stem cell or donor lymphocyte infusion donor (not recorded which). It is not recorded whose cells these are; they may come from a transplant donor.

V and J are TRBV24-1 and TRBJ1-2; the D gene is possibly TRBD1 (5 bases). V lost 4 bases to trimming and J lost 6 bases, with 14 bases between them. Germline lookup yields CDR1 KGHDR and CDR2 SFDVKD. The CDR3 has 14 residues. CDR3 bases: TGTGCCACCAGTGACCCTCTCAGGGTGGATGGCTACACCTTC. Protein sequence: CATSDPLRVDGYTF.

This clonotype came up a few times. The chain employs TRBV14 and TRBJ1-4, with D uncertain. The V end lost 4 bases, the J end lost 13 bases, and 16 bases lay between the germline ends. The germline gives CDR1 SGHDN, CDR2 FVKESK. The CDR3 spans 13 residues. In DNA, the CDR3 is TGTGCCAGCAGCCCGGAGCCGGTTGCGGGACTGTTTTTT. It is translated as CASSPEPVAGLFF.

V usage is TRBV7-8 and J usage is TRBJ2-1; 11 bases are a match to TRBD2. J was trimmed by 6 bases and V by 5 bases; bases with no gene match: 15. Germline V gives CDR1 SGHVS, CDR2 FQNEAQ. The CDR3 runs 18 residues. The CDR3: CASSARGFPSGRINEQFF. For the CDR3, the DNA is TGTGCCAGCAGCGCCCGAGGTTTTCCTAGCGGGAGGATCAATGAGCAGTTCTTC.

V gene TRBV20-1 combines with J gene TRBJ2-3; no reliable D call. V gave up 6 bases and J gave up 3 bases, with 19 bases separating them. The germline V gene has CDR1 DFQATT and CDR2 SNEGSKA (reference sequence). The CDR3 has 15 residues. CDR3 protein: CSAPDEAVPTDTQYF. The CDR3, as DNA: TGCAGTGCCCCGGACGAGGCTGTCCCGACAGATACGCAGTATTTT.

This clonotype was counted a few times. V and J are TRBV7-2 and TRBJ2-1, with unresolved D. This CDR3 contains 11 residues. Trimming cost V 8 bases and J 5 bases, with 7 bases left between them. CDR1 is SGHTA and CDR2 is FQGNSA in the germline V gene. This chain's CDR3 is CASSTNNEQFF. CDR3 sequence (DNA): TGTGCCAGCTCAACGAACAATGAGCAGTTCTTC. Looking up the rest from reference TRBV7-2 and TRBJ2-1 gives the full variable domain: GAGVSQSPSNKVTEKGKDVELRCDPISGHTALYWYRQSLGQGLEFLIYFQGNSAPDKSGLPSDRFSAERTGGSVSTLTIQRTQQEDSAVYLCASSTNNEQFFGPGTRLTVL.

This clonotype occurred a few times. The chain recombines TRBV4-1 with TRBJ1-1, with D unresolved. There are 16 residues in the CDR3. CDR1 and CDR2 from the germline V gene are MGHRA and YSYEKL. Trimming stripped 1 base from V and 1 base from J, with 13 bases between. The CDR3: CASSQVGAGQNTEAFF. For the CDR3, the DNA is TGCGCCAGCAGCCAAGTAGGTGCGGGCCAGAACACTGAAGCTTTCTTT.

V is TRBV6-5 and J is TRBJ2-1; 11 nucleotides agree with TRBD2. Per the germline V gene, CDR1 is MNHEY and CDR2 is SVGAGI. The CDR3 runs to 12 residues. Trimming took 7 bases from V and 15 from J; bases not matched to a gene: 8. The CDR3 reads CASTATSGRPFF. The CDR3 bases are TGTGCCAGCACGGCAACTAGCGGGAGACCGTTCTTC.

In its sample, this clonotype was seen a few times. The chain uses TRBV5-1 and TRBJ1-1; no clear D. V shed 4 bases and J shed 8 bases, with 15 bases lying between them. The germline V gene encodes CDR1 SGHRS and CDR2 YFSETQ. The CDR3 sequence is 13 residues long. In DNA form, the CDR3 reads TGCGCCAGCAGCGCTGGGAGATGGGCCGAAGCTTTCTTT. Translated: CASSAGRWAEAFF.

This clonotype was found many times. The chain carries TRBV7-9 and TRBJ2-7, with D hard to call. Trimming took 2 bases from V and 1 from J, leaving 6 bases between them. This CDR3 is built from 13 residues. From germline, CDR1 is SEHNR and CDR2 FQNEAQ (reference sequence). CDR3 in amino acids: CASSLIGSYEQYF. The DNA for the CDR3 is TGTGCCAGCAGCTTAATCGGATCCTACGAGCAGTACTTC.

This clonotype was detected a few times. The genes are TRBV4-2 and TRBJ1-4, with D unclear. The germline V gene has CDR1 LGHNA and CDR2 YNFKEQ. CDR3 length: 18 residues. Trimming took off 2 bases at V and 0 bases at J, with 16 bases between the two ends. The CDR3 is CASSQSDGNWATNEKLFF. The DNA of the CDR3 is TGTGCCAGCAGCCAATCGGACGGGAATTGGGCAACTAATGAAAAACTGTTTTTT.

With respect to this clonotype: This is likely a read error, given that the CDR3 carries no conserved phenylalanine or tryptophan at its end. The gene calls are TRBV2 and TRBJ2-3; D unclear. The germline V gene encodes CDR1 SNHLY and CDR2 FYNNEI. This CDR3 has 13 residues. CDR3 protein: CARGRSLKDTQYS. The DNA for the CDR3 is TGTGCTCGAGGTCGCAGTCTGAAAGATACGCAGTATTCT.